This T cell receptor beta chain was sequenced for a study of technical replicates of blood from a handful of donors. Profiled with immunoSEQ multiplex PCR; TCRdb holds only in-frame clones, not every one. The sample consists of about 80,000 clones, roughly nine tenths of them appearing once. This clonotype originated in a human donor in good health. Sequenced input: T cells isolated from PBMCs.

The CDR3 coding sequence is TGTGCCAGTAGTATTGGGCCTAGCGGGAGCTACGAGCAGTACTTC. Protein: CASSIGPSGSYEQYF. The chain carries TRBV19 and TRBJ2-7, with 10 bases identical to TRBD2. V shed 3 bases, J shed 3 bases, and the junction held 5 bases outside the gene matches. This CDR3 has 15 amino acids. Germline assignment: CDR1 LNHDA and CDR2 SQIVND (reference sequence). Looking up the rest from reference TRBV19 and TRBJ2-7 gives the full variable domain: DGGITQSPKYLFRKEGQNVTLSCEQNLNHDAMYWYRQDPGQGLRLIYYSQIVNDFQKGDIAEGYSVSREKKESFPLTVTSAQKNPTAFYLCASSIGPSGSYEQYFGPGTRLTVT.